This is a list of T cell receptor beta chains from one sample in a study of regulatory T cells in long-lasting Graves disease. TCRdb reprocessed the multiplex PCR reads with MiXCR, giving one entry per CDR3 protein. Among 600,000 to 650,000 distinct CDR3 sequences, 16% were seen once, and the ten largest hold about 20%. This sample also appeared in a second study, on T cells in Graves' hyperthyroidism and ophthalmopathy.

Sequencing was performed on peripheral blood mononuclear cells (PBMCs), taken at new diagnosis, from a patient treated with antithyroid drugs. These receptors came from a woman aged 25 to 39 with Graves disease. Each CDR3 is given with its conserved first and last residue. The order of the fields is D gene, V gene, J gene, clone size, CDR3 DNA, CDR3 protein. D genes are given only for firm matches. A clone size is listed for some rows: how often the clone was seen (once, few, many), or a class if it is expanded.

d_call: TRBD2
v_call: TRBV6-5
j_call: TRBJ2-1
clone_size: NA
cdr3_nt: TGTGCCAGCAGTTCGCTGGGACTAGCGGGGGGGAGCTCCTACAGTGAGCAGTTCTTC
cdr3_aa: CASSSLGLAGGSSYSEQFF

d_call: NA
v_call: TRBV24-1
j_call: TRBJ2-1
clone_size: few
cdr3_nt: TGTGCCACCAGTCCTGGTGGCAGCGGCTTCGATGAGCAGTTCTTC
cdr3_aa: CATSPGGSGFDEQFF

d_call: TRBD2
v_call: TRBV7-2
j_call: TRBJ2-7
clone_size: once
cdr3_nt: TGTGCCAGCAGCCCGACGGGACTAGCGGGGGGTGAGCAGTACTTC
cdr3_aa: CASSPTGLAGGEQYF

d_call: NA
v_call: TRBV4-2
j_call: TRBJ1-2
clone_size: NA
cdr3_nt: TGTGCCAGCAGCCAAGAAGGGGGGAGTAGCTATGGCTACACCTTC
cdr3_aa: CASSQEGGSSYGYTF

d_call: NA
v_call: TRBV7-9
j_call: TRBJ2-5
clone_size: NA
cdr3_nt: TGTGCCAGCAGCCCCACCAATAGAAAAAAAGAGACCCAGTACTTC
cdr3_aa: CASSPTNRKKETQYF

d_call: NA
v_call: TRBV6-2/TRBV6-3
j_call: TRBJ1-1
clone_size: once
cdr3_nt: TGTGCCAACTGGGTGGGTAGGGCAAACACTGAAGCTTTCTTT
cdr3_aa: CANWVGRANTEAFF

d_call: TRBD1
v_call: TRBV9
j_call: TRBJ2-7
clone_size: NA
cdr3_nt: TGTGCCAGCAGCGGTTACGGGACAGGGGACGAGCAGTACTTC
cdr3_aa: CASSGYGTGDEQYF

d_call: NA
v_call: TRBV5-1
j_call: TRBJ2-3
clone_size: few
cdr3_nt: TGCGCCAGCAGCTTTATCGGGGAAGGAGATACGCAGTATTTT
cdr3_aa: CASSFIGEGDTQYF

d_call: NA
v_call: TRBV29-1
j_call: TRBJ1-1
clone_size: many
cdr3_nt: TGCAGCGCTCGGACCTCTTCGGGCACTGAAGCTTTCTTT
cdr3_aa: CSARTSSGTEAFF

d_call: TRBD1
v_call: TRBV3-1
j_call: TRBJ2-1
clone_size: few
cdr3_nt: TGTGCCAGCAGCCAAGATGAGTGGGACAGGGTTCCCTACAATGAGCAGTTCTTC
cdr3_aa: CASSQDEWDRVPYNEQFF

d_call: NA
v_call: TRBV29-1
j_call: TRBJ1-5
clone_size: many
cdr3_nt: TGCAGCGTTCTGACTGTTAACGGGGCGCCCCAGCATTTT
cdr3_aa: CSVLTVNGAPQHF

d_call: NA
v_call: TRBV11-2
j_call: TRBJ1-4
clone_size: many
cdr3_nt: TGTGCCAGCAGCTTAATTGACGAAAAACTGTTTTTT
cdr3_aa: CASSLIDEKLFF

d_call: NA
v_call: TRBV24-1
j_call: TRBJ2-2
clone_size: few
cdr3_nt: TGTGCCACCTATAAATCCGGGGAGCTGTTTTTT
cdr3_aa: CATYKSGELFF

d_call: NA
v_call: TRBV6-1
j_call: TRBJ2-7
clone_size: NA
cdr3_nt: TGTGCCAGCAGTGAAGGGGGGATCTCATCCTACGAGCAGTACTTC
cdr3_aa: CASSEGGISSYEQYF